Listed here are 7 T cell receptor beta chains from one sample, sequenced in a study of cytomegalovirus exposure and HLA in healthy donors. A multiplex PCR was run with 60 Vbeta primers and 13 Jbeta primers. Method: immunoSEQ multiplex PCR; TCRdb's copy keeps in-frame clones and lacks some. This table has some 110,000 clones, 66% appearing once. Sequencing was done on a sample of PBMCs. The source of these receptors is a man between 18 and 35 years old in good health and CMV-seronegative.

The CDR3 bases are TGTGCCAGCAGTGACCAGGGACTAGCGTCCTACGAGCAGTACTTC. As protein: CASSDQGLASYEQYF. V and J are TRBV27 and TRBJ2-7; 10 bases match TRBD2. Germline V gene sequence: CDR1 MNHEY, CDR2 SMNVEV (reference sequence). The V gene end was trimmed by 5 bases and the J gene end by 1 base; junction bases not matched to a gene: 5. The CDR3 runs to 15 residues.

The chain carries TRBV6-4 and TRBJ2-3, with TRBD2 identical over 11 bases. Germline assignment: CDR1 MRHNA and CDR2 SNTAGT. The CDR3 is made up of 16 amino acids. V lost 4 bases, J lost 0 bases, and 3 bases stayed unmatched. CDR3 nucleotide sequence: TGTGCCAGCAGTGTGGCTAGCGGGGGGAGCACAGATACGCAGTATTTT. It yields the protein CASSVASGGSTDTQYF.

This clone is a singleton in its sample. The CDR3 DNA follows: TGTGCCAGTAACGTCCGGGAGCTGGATGGCTACACCTTC. This gives the protein CASNVRELDGYTF. This chain joins TRBV19 and TRBJ1-2, with D unresolved. V was clipped by 7 bases and J by 6 bases, with 15 bases between them. The CDR3 covers 13 residues. CDR1 is LNHDA and CDR2 is SQIVND in the germline V gene (reference sequence).

This clone came up a few times. The chain recombines TRBV19 with TRBJ2-5; TRBD1 aligns across 9 bases. The CDR3 runs 13 residues. Trimming took 6 bases from V and 4 from J; bases not matched to a gene: 3. Germline loops: CDR1 LNHDA, CDR2 SQIVND (reference sequence). The CDR3 reads CASSRQGVETQYF. The CDR3 DNA sequence: TGTGCCAGTAGCCGACAGGGGGTAGAGACCCAGTACTTC.

This chain joins TRBV6-6 and TRBJ1-3; no clear D gene. Trimming left V 6 bases short and J 2 bases short, with 8 bases between. Germline loops: CDR1 MNHNY, CDR2 SVGAGI (reference sequence). The CDR3 sequence is 13 residues long. The CDR3 loop is CASREGAGNTIYF. Written as DNA, the CDR3 is TGTGCCAGCAGAGAGGGCGCTGGAAACACCATATATTTT.

This chain links TRBV30 with TRBJ2-3; a possible D gene is TRBD2 (5 bases). The CDR3 totals 13 residues. The germline CDR1 and CDR2 sequences are GTSNPN and SVGIG (reference sequence). The germline V and J ends were trimmed by 0 bases and 6 bases, with 10 bases remaining between them. The CDR3 sequence: CAWSVLGMDTQYF. CDR3 bases: TGTGCCTGGAGTGTACTAGGCATGGATACGCAGTATTTT.

V and J are TRBV11-2 and TRBJ2-3; maybe TRBD1 (5 bases). CDR3 length: 15 amino acids. The V end lost 2 bases, the J end lost 4 bases, and 13 bases lay between the germline ends. Germline V gene lookup returns CDR1 SGHAT and CDR2 FQNNGV. CDR3 residues: CASSLNTGSADTQYF. Here the CDR3 DNA reads TGTGCCAGCAGCTTAAATACAGGTTCGGCAGATACGCAGTATTTT. Full variable domain (missing parts from reference TRBV11-2 and TRBJ2-3): EAGVAQSPRYKIIEKRQSVAFWCNPISGHATLYWYQQILGQGPKLLIQFQNNGVVDDSQLPKDRFSAERLKGVDSTLKIQPAKLEDSAVYLCASSLNTGSADTQYFGPGTRLTVL.